A selection of T cell receptor beta chains follows, all from one sample in a study of blood T cell repertoires in COVID-19. TCRdb's copy holds only in-frame clones and misses some; the assay was immunoSEQ multiplex PCR. The sample shows 65,000 or so clones, under 80% of them seen only once. Sequenced input: PBMCs or T cells enriched from blood (not recorded which). These receptors originate from a woman aged 60-75 years who had been exposed to COVID-19. CDR3s include the opening cysteine and the closing phenylalanine or tryptophan. The order of the fields is V gene, clone size, J gene, D gene, CDR3 DNA, CDR3 protein. The D gene is left open where the match is weak. Only part of the rows carry a size: once, few, many, or a class if the clone is expanded.

v_gene: TRBV5-1; abundance: NA; j_gene: TRBJ2-7; d_gene: NA; CDR3nt: TGCGCCAGCAGCTCGGATGGACAGATCTACGAGCAGTACTTC; CDR3aa: CASSSDGQIYEQYF
v_gene: TRBV5-1; abundance: few; j_gene: TRBJ1-1; d_gene: TRBD1; CDR3nt: TGCGCCAGCAGCTGGACAGGGGGCACTGAAGCTTTCTTT; CDR3aa: CASSWTGGTEAFF
v_gene: TRBV11-2; abundance: NA; j_gene: TRBJ2-1; d_gene: TRBD2; CDR3nt: TGTGCCAGCAGCTCTCCGACTAGCGGGTCCTACAATGAGCAGTTCTTC; CDR3aa: CASSSPTSGSYNEQFF
v_gene: TRBV5-1; abundance: once; j_gene: TRBJ1-6; d_gene: TRBD1; CDR3nt: TGCGCCAGCAGCTTGGATGGACAGGGAAATTCACCCCTCCACTTT; CDR3aa: CASSLDGQGNSPLHF
v_gene: TRBV3-1/TRBV3-2; abundance: NA; j_gene: TRBJ2-3; d_gene: TRBD2; CDR3nt: TGTGCCAGCAGCCAAGGACTAGCAGCAGATACGCAGTATTTT; CDR3aa: CASSQGLAADTQYF
v_gene: TRBV9; abundance: NA; j_gene: TRBJ1-4; d_gene: NA; CDR3nt: TGTGCCAGCAGCGTAGAAGGGGTCAGGGCTGAAAAACTGTTTTTT; CDR3aa: CASSVEGVRAEKLFF
v_gene: TRBV5-1; abundance: NA; j_gene: TRBJ2-3; d_gene: NA; CDR3nt: TGCGCCAGCAGGAGGGCTGGGACTAGCACAGATACGCAGTATTTT; CDR3aa: CASRRAGTSTDTQYF
v_gene: TRBV27; abundance: NA; j_gene: TRBJ2-7; d_gene: TRBD2; CDR3nt: TGTGCCAGCAGTTTGGGCGGGAGGGCCCACGAGCAGTACTTC; CDR3aa: CASSLGGRAHEQYF
v_gene: TRBV28; abundance: NA; j_gene: TRBJ1-2; d_gene: TRBD1; CDR3nt: TGTGCCAGCAGTAGAAAGACAGGGTCTTTAGGGGGCTACACCTTC; CDR3aa: CASSRKTGSLGGYTF
v_gene: TRBV28; abundance: NA; j_gene: TRBJ1-2; d_gene: NA; CDR3nt: TGTGCCTCCTCCCGGACAGAATTGTATGGCTACACCTTC; CDR3aa: CASSRTELYGYTF
v_gene: TRBV30; abundance: once; j_gene: TRBJ1-5; d_gene: TRBD1; CDR3nt: TGTGCCTGGGGGACAGGGCGGAATCAGCCCCAGCATTTT; CDR3aa: CAWGTGRNQPQHF
v_gene: TRBV7-8; abundance: NA; j_gene: TRBJ2-7; d_gene: TRBD2; CDR3nt: TGTGCCAGCAGCCCGTCGGGACTAGCGGGAGACGAGCAGTACTTC; CDR3aa: CASSPSGLAGDEQYF
v_gene: TRBV7-2; abundance: few; j_gene: TRBJ2-3; d_gene: TRBD2; CDR3nt: TGTGCCAGCAGCTCCGACTTGACTAGCGCATACACAGATACGCAGTATTTT; CDR3aa: CASSSDLTSAYTDTQYF
v_gene: TRBV9; abundance: NA; j_gene: TRBJ2-5; d_gene: NA; CDR3nt: TGTGCCAGCAGCGTAGATCAGATGGTGGAGACCCAGTACTTC; CDR3aa: CASSVDQMVETQYF
v_gene: TRBV3-1/TRBV3-2; abundance: few; j_gene: TRBJ2-1; d_gene: TRBD1; CDR3nt: TGTGCCAGCAGCCCCCGTAGGGGACAGGTAAAAAGCTCCTACAATGAGCAGTTCTTC; CDR3aa: CASSPRRGQVKSSYNEQFF
v_gene: TRBV5-4; abundance: few; j_gene: TRBJ2-1; d_gene: NA; CDR3nt: TGTGCCAGCAGCCGGACTTCCACGTTCGGGAATGAGCAGTTCTTC; CDR3aa: CASSRTSTFGNEQFF
v_gene: TRBV7-8; abundance: few; j_gene: TRBJ1-6; d_gene: NA; CDR3nt: TGTGCCAGCAGCTTACTAGAGAATTCACCCCTCCACTTT; CDR3aa: CASSLLENSPLHF
v_gene: TRBV4-2; abundance: NA; j_gene: TRBJ2-3; d_gene: TRBD2; CDR3nt: TGTGCCAGCAGCCCTAAAGCGGGGGGCCTCATCACAGATACGCAGTATTTT; CDR3aa: CASSPKAGGLITDTQYF
v_gene: TRBV28; abundance: once; j_gene: TRBJ1-5; d_gene: NA; CDR3nt: TGTGCCAGCAGTTCTGACGGAGATCAGCCCCAGCATTTT; CDR3aa: CASSSDGDQPQHF
v_gene: TRBV11-3; abundance: NA; j_gene: TRBJ2-7; d_gene: TRBD2; CDR3nt: TGTGCCAGCAGCGCAGGACTAGCGGGGGCCTCCTACGAGCAGTACTTC; CDR3aa: CASSAGLAGASYEQYF
v_gene: TRBV4-1; abundance: NA; j_gene: TRBJ1-1; d_gene: TRBD1; CDR3nt: TGCGCCAGCAGCAAACGAACAGGGGATAACACTGAAGCTTTCTTT; CDR3aa: CASSKRTGDNTEAFF
v_gene: TRBV7-9; abundance: few; j_gene: TRBJ1-3; d_gene: NA; CDR3nt: TGTGCCAGCAGCCGGGGTTCCCATGGGTCTGGAAACACCATATATTTT; CDR3aa: CASSRGSHGSGNTIYF